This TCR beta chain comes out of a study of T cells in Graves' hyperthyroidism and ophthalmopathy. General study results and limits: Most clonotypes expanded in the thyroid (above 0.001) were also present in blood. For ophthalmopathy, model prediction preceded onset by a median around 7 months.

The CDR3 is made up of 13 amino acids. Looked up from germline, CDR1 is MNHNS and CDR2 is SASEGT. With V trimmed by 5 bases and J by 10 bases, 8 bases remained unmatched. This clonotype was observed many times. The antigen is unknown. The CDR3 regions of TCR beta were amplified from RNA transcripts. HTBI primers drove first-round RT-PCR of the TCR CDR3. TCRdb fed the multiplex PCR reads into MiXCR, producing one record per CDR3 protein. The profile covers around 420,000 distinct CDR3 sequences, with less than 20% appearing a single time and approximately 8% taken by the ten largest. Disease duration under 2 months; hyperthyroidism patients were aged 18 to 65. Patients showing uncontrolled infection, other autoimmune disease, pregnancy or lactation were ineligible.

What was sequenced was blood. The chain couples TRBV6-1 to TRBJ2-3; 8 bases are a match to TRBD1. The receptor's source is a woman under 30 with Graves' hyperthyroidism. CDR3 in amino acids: CASSSEQGEPQYF. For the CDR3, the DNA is TGTGCCAGCAGTAGCGAACAGGGGGAGCCGCAGTATTTT.